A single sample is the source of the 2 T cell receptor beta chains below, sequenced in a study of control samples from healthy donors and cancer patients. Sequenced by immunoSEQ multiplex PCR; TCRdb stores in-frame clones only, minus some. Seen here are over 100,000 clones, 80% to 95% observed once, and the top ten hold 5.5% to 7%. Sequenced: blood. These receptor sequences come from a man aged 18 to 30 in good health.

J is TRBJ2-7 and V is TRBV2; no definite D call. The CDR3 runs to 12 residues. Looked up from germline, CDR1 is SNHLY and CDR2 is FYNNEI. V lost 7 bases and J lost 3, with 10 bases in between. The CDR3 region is CASKDQNYEQYF. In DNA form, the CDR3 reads TGTGCCAGCAAGGACCAGAACTACGAGCAGTACTTC.

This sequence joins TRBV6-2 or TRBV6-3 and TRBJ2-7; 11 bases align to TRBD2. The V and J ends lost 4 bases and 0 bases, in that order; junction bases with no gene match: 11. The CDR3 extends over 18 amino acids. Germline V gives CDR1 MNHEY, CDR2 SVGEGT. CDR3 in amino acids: CASSFQLTSGVGSYEQYF. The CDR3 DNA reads TGTGCCAGCAGTTTCCAATTGACTAGCGGGGTGGGCTCCTACGAGCAGTACTTC.